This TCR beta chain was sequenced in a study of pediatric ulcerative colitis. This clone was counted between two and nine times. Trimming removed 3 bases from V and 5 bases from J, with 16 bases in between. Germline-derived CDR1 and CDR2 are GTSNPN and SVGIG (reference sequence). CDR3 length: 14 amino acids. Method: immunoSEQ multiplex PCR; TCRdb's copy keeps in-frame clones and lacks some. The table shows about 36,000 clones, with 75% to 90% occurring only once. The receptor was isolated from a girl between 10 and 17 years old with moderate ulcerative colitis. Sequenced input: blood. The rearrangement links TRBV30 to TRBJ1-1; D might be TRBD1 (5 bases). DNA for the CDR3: TGTGCCTGGAGCACGGGGCAGGGCCGGACTGAAGCTTTCTTT. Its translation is CAWSTGQGRTEAFF.